The 29 T cell receptor beta chains below come from one sample, sequenced in a study of blood T cell repertoires in COVID-19. Only in-frame clones appear in the TCRdb table, and some are missing; sequencing was by immunoSEQ multiplex PCR. This sample has approximately 210,000 clones; more than 75% occur once, and the top ten carry around 7%. Sequenced: PBMCs or T cells enriched from blood (not recorded which). These TCRs come from a man between 25 and 39 years old in a cohort exposed to, infected with or recovered from COVID-19 (not recorded which).

The chain links TRBV5-8 to TRBJ1-2; 7 bases fit TRBD1. V lost 3 bases, J lost 3 bases, and 5 bases stayed unmatched. The CDR3 length is 14 residues. CDR1 and CDR2 from the germline V gene are SGHTS and YDEGEE. DNA of the CDR3: TGTGCCAGCAGCTCGGACAGGCCTTACTATGGCTACACCTTC. This codes for CASSSDRPYYGYTF.

The V call is TRBV10-1, the J call TRBJ2-1; 8 nucleotides line up with TRBD2. CDR3 size: 15 residues. The V gene's germline CDR1 is WNHNN and CDR2 SYGVQD (reference sequence). The ends lost 5 bases at V and 7 bases at J; junction bases unmatched: 10. The CDR3 DNA sequence: TGCGCCAGCAGTCCACTAGCGGCCCCCGGGAATGAGCAGTTCTTC. Encoded protein: CASSPLAAPGNEQFF.

Only a few counts were recorded for this clone. The genes are TRBV6-5 and TRBJ2-2; 13 positions agree with TRBD2. The V segment lost 3 bases and the J segment 8 bases; nucleotides outside the gene matches: 6. CDR3 length equals 16 residues. Germline V gene lookup returns CDR1 MNHEY and CDR2 SVGAGI. The CDR3 DNA reads TGTGCCAGCAGTTATAGGACTAGCGGGAGCGCTGGGGAGCTGTTTTTT. As protein: CASSYRTSGSAGELFF.

This chain uses TRBV29-1 with TRBJ2-6; tentatively, D is TRBD1 (6 bases). Trimming stripped 3 bases from V and 1 base from J, with 10 bases between. The CDR3 spans 15 residues. The V gene's germline CDR1 is SQVTM and CDR2 ANQGSEA. CDR3 in amino acids: CSVEDRESGANVLTF. CDR3 bases: TGCAGCGTTGAGGACAGAGAGTCTGGGGCCAACGTCCTGACTTTC.

The CDR3, as DNA: TGTGCCAGCAGCTTAGAAGGCAGGGTGAACACTGAAGCTTTCTTT. Protein product: CASSLEGRVNTEAFF. The chain uses TRBV7-6 and TRBJ1-1; TRBD1 is a possible D gene (5 bases). CDR3 length: 15 residues. V shed 1 base and J shed 0 bases, with 9 bases lying between them. Germline values: CDR1 SGHVS, CDR2 FNYEAQ.

The CDR3 sequence is CASSYGRDAQPQHF. The CDR3 bases are TGTGCCAGCAGCTATGGCAGGGATGCTCAGCCCCAGCATTTT. The V gene is TRBV3-1 (or the pseudogene TRBV3-2), the J gene TRBJ1-5; tentative D call: TRBD1 (5 bases). This CDR3 is 14 amino acids long. V was trimmed by 5 bases and J by 6 bases, leaving 14 bases between them. Germline V CDR1 and CDR2: LGHDT, YNNKEL (reference sequence).

This clone appeared a single time. This chain links TRBV10-3 with TRBJ2-5; TRBD2 agrees at 11 bases. Germline CDR1 reads ENHRY; CDR2 reads SYGVKD. The V and J ends lost 3 bases and 2 bases, in that order; junction bases with no gene match: 5. The CDR3 totals 16 residues. The CDR3 region has the DNA TGTGCCATCAGTGAAAGACTAGCGGGATTACAAGAGACCCAGTACTTC. It yields the protein CAISERLAGLQETQYF.

The V and J genes are TRBV7-3 and TRBJ1-1, with TRBD1 matching 7 bases. With 5 bases clipped from V and 5 bases from J, the junction kept 8 bases outside the gene matches. This CDR3 region has 14 residues. Germline CDR1 and CDR2: SGHTA and FQGTGA. The chain's CDR3 is CASSALGGRTEAFF. The CDR3 DNA reads TGTGCCAGCAGCGCCCTAGGGGGCCGGACTGAAGCTTTCTTT.

The CDR3 protein is CASKGQDNEKLFF. As DNA, the CDR3 is TGTGCCAGCAAGGGACAGGATAATGAAAAACTGTTTTTT. The chain uses TRBV28 and TRBJ1-4; 8 bases agree with TRBD1. The CDR3 sequence is 13 residues long. Losses at the gene ends were 7 bases for V and 4 bases for J; bases not matched to a gene: 2. In germline, CDR1 is MDHEN, CDR2 SYDVKM.

This clone was observed a single time. This chain joins TRBV29-1 and TRBJ2-3, with D perhaps TRBD2 (5 bases). Germline lookup yields CDR1 SQVTM and CDR2 ANQGSEA. The CDR3 runs 13 residues. The DNA for the CDR3 is TGCAGTACTCGAGGGCCGAGCACAGATACGCAGTATTTT. It specifies CSTRGPSTDTQYF.

The chain uses TRBV7-2 and TRBJ1-2; no clear D gene. V was shortened by 5 bases and J by 8 bases, with 6 bases between the two germline ends. The CDR3 runs 10 residues. Germline-derived CDR1 and CDR2 are SGHTA and FQGNSA. The DNA for the CDR3 is TGTGCCAGCAGCCTGGGCGGCTACACCTTC. Translated, it gives CASSLGGYTF.

V and J are TRBV7-9 and TRBJ1-6; D gene ambiguous. V was trimmed by 2 bases and J by 6 bases, leaving 11 bases between them. This CDR3 has 15 residues. Germline assignment: CDR1 SEHNR and CDR2 FQNEAQ (reference sequence). CDR3 in amino acids: CASSLSDGINSPLHF. The CDR3 bases are TGTGCCAGCAGCTTAAGCGACGGAATTAATTCACCCCTCCACTTT. Filled out from reference TRBV7-9 and TRBJ1-6, the complete variable domain reads DTGVSQNPRHKITKRGQNVTFRCDPISEHNRLYWYRQTLGQGPEFLTYFQNEAQLEKSRLLSDRFSAERPKGSFSTLEIQRTEQGDSAMYLCASSLSDGINSPLHFGNGTRLTVT.

V and J are TRBV15 and TRBJ1-1, with a weak D call TRBD1 (5 bases). Trimming stripped 0 bases from V and 10 bases from J, with 18 bases between. This CDR3 region has 15 residues. In germline, CDR1 is LNHNV, CDR2 YYDKDF (reference sequence). In DNA form, the CDR3 reads TGTGCCACCAGCAGAGAAGGGGTCCTGGGGGAGGGAGCTTTCTTT. It codes for CATSREGVLGEGAFF.

The DNA of the CDR3 is TGTGCCAGCAGCGTCAAGCTTACTGGGACTAGCGGGAGGGCAAACATTCAGTACTTC. Translating gives CASSVKLTGTSGRANIQYF. V and J are TRBV13 and TRBJ2-4; the match to TRBD2 covers 16 bases. Germline loops: CDR1 PRHDT, CDR2 FYEKMQ (reference sequence). The CDR3 is made up of 19 amino acids. J gave up 6 bases and V 5 bases, and 13 bases lay outside the gene matches.

The chain links TRBV20-1 to TRBJ2-2; 10 bases are shared with TRBD2. Germline values: CDR1 DFQATT, CDR2 SNEGSKA (reference sequence). The CDR3 covers 14 residues. With 3 bases clipped from V and 7 bases from J, the junction kept 5 bases outside the gene matches. The CDR3 DNA follows: TGCAGTGCTAGTCGTCTAGCGGGAGTCGGGGAGCTGTTTTTT. This gives the protein CSASRLAGVGELFF.

V is TRBV11-3 and J is TRBJ2-5; weak D call: TRBD1 (5 bases). V lost 1 base and J lost 2, with 11 bases in between. CDR3 size: 15 residues. From germline, CDR1 is SGHNT and CDR2 YENEEA. The CDR3 loop is CASSLGAQEQETQYF. In DNA, the CDR3 is TGTGCCAGCAGCTTAGGTGCACAGGAGCAAGAGACCCAGTACTTC. The full variable domain, its missing parts supplied by reference TRBV11-3 and TRBJ2-5, is EAGVVQSPRYKIIEKKQPVAFWCNPISGHNTLYWYLQNLGQGPELLIRYENEEAVDDSQLPKDRFSAERLKGVDSTLKIQPAELGDSAVYLCASSLGAQEQETQYFGPGTRLLVL.

The chain employs TRBV27 and TRBJ1-5, with TRBD1 as a possible D gene (5 bases). Per the germline V gene, CDR1 is MNHEY and CDR2 is SMNVEV (reference sequence). With 5 bases removed from V and 3 bases from J, the gap between germline ends came to 11 bases. The CDR3 has 14 residues. CDR3 loop: CASSRQGYNQPQHF. DNA of the CDR3: TGTGCCAGCAGTCGTCAGGGTTACAATCAGCCCCAGCATTTT.

This chain uses TRBV19 with TRBJ2-1; 11 bases map to TRBD1. Germline V gene data show CDR1 as LNHDA and CDR2 as SQIVND (reference sequence). V trimming: 11 bases; J trimming: 5 bases; junction bases outside the gene matches: 8. The CDR3 totals 14 residues. In DNA form, the CDR3 reads TGTGCCTCAAGGACAGGGGGCGAGGACAATGAGCAGTTCTTC. It encodes CASRTGGEDNEQFF.

The J gene is TRBJ1-3, the V gene TRBV7-6; maybe TRBD1 (5 bases). This CDR3 spans 16 amino acids. Germline V CDR1 and CDR2: SGHVS, FNYEAQ. V shed 4 bases and J shed 0 bases, with 13 bases lying between them. CDR3 nucleotides: TGTGCCAGCAGCTCCGGATGGAGGGGCTCTGGAAACACCATATATTTT. It is translated as CASSSGWRGSGNTIYF. The entire variable domain, with the rest obtained from reference TRBV7-6 and TRBJ1-3, is as follows: GAGVSQSPRYKVTKRGQDVALRCDPISGHVSLYWYRQALGQGPEFLTYFNYEAQQDKSGLPNDRFSAERPEGSISTLTIQRTEQRDSAMYRCASSSGWRGSGNTIYFGEGSWLTVV.

The chain carries TRBV28 and TRBJ2-7; D might be TRBD2 (5 bases). Looked up from germline, CDR1 is MDHEN and CDR2 is SYDVKM. The V end was cut by 3 bases, the J end by 0 bases, with 15 bases between. The CDR3 length is 16 residues. CDR3 nucleotide sequence: TGTGCCAGCAGTTTCGACCGGGGATACGGCTCCTACGAGCAGTACTTC. It yields the protein CASSFDRGYGSYEQYF.

The rearrangement joins TRBV18 to TRBJ2-3; 10 positions agree with TRBD1. V gave up 3 bases and J gave up 1 base; unmatched junction bases: 1. The CDR3 runs to 15 residues. Germline assignment: CDR1 KGHSH and CDR2 LQKENI. The CDR3 spells CASSPDRGRTDTQYF. CDR3 DNA sequence: TGTGCCAGCTCACCTGACAGGGGGCGCACAGATACGCAGTATTTT.

V and J are TRBV4-1 and TRBJ2-2, with 8 bases lining up with TRBD1. V shed 5 bases, J shed 5 bases, and the junction held 10 bases outside the gene matches. The CDR3 length is 16 residues. Per the germline V gene, CDR1 is MGHRA and CDR2 is YSYEKL. CDR3 in DNA: TGCGCCAGCAGCAATCAGGGGGCGCGTAGTACCGGGGAGCTGTTTTTT. Its translation: CASSNQGARSTGELFF.

The V call is TRBV3-1 (or the pseudogene TRBV3-2), the J call TRBJ1-4; 7 bases are shared with TRBD1. Germline V gene sequence: CDR1 LGHDT, CDR2 YNNKEL (reference sequence). The CDR3 extends over 18 amino acids. V shed 6 bases, J shed 3 bases, and the junction held 16 bases outside the gene matches. The CDR3 sequence is CASSPKGNLRGSNEKLFF. In DNA, the CDR3 is TGTGCCAGCAGTCCTAAAGGAAATCTCAGGGGGTCTAATGAAAAACTGTTTTTT.

This clone has only one observation. The chain joins TRBV10-3 to TRBJ1-1; maybe TRBD1 (6 bases). The length of the CDR3 is 14 residues. Germline V CDR1 and CDR2: ENHRY, SYGVKD. Trimming removed 6 bases from V and 9 bases from J, with 20 bases in between. CDR3: CAISPVRLTGQAFF. CDR3 DNA sequence: TGTGCCATCAGCCCTGTGAGGCTCACAGGGCAAGCTTTCTTT.

The rearrangement uses TRBV4-1 and TRBJ1-6, with D unresolved. Trimming took off 0 bases at V and 3 bases at J, with 9 bases between the two ends. The CDR3 totals 16 residues. Germline V gene lookup returns CDR1 MGHRA and CDR2 YSYEKL. CDR3 nucleotide sequence: TGCGCCAGCAGCCAAGAGGTTACGGGCTATAATTCACCCCTCCACTTT. Its protein is CASSQEVTGYNSPLHF.

This clone was seen just once. The genes are TRBV7-2 and TRBJ1-2; no reliable D call. This CDR3 comprises 12 residues. CDR1 and CDR2 from the germline V gene are SGHTA and FQGNSA. The germline V and J ends were trimmed by 3 bases and 8 bases, with 10 bases remaining between them. The CDR3, as DNA: TGTGCCAGCAGCTTGGACGGGGAGGGCTACACCTTC. Its translation is CASSLDGEGYTF.

The chain combines TRBV29-1 with TRBJ1-2; no clear D gene. Trimming took off 2 bases at V and 1 base at J, with 8 bases between the two ends. The CDR3 consists of 13 residues. CDR1 and CDR2 from the germline V gene are SQVTM and ANQGSEA. The CDR3 nucleotides read TGCAGCGTTGAATCCCGAGATAACTATGGCTACACCTTC. Its protein is CSVESRDNYGYTF.

For the CDR3, the DNA is TGTGCCAGCAGTTTAACTTTCGAGTCACCCCTCCACTTT. Protein: CASSLTFESPLHF. The chain couples TRBV27 to TRBJ1-6; D gene uncertain. V was pared by 2 bases and J by 10 bases, with 9 bases between. CDR1 is MNHEY, CDR2 SMNVEV, per germline (reference sequence). The CDR3 covers 13 residues.

The chain uses TRBV11-2 and TRBJ2-3, with TRBD2 identical over 12 bases. The CDR3 loop spans 18 amino acids. From germline, CDR1 is SGHAT and CDR2 FQNNGV. J lost 6 bases, V lost 4 bases, and 14 bases had no gene match. The CDR3 DNA reads TGTGCCAGCAGCTATCCGACTAGCGGGAGCGGATACACCGATACGCAGTATTTT. It encodes CASSYPTSGSGYTDTQYF. Drawing the rest from reference TRBV11-2 and TRBJ2-3, the complete variable domain is EAGVAQSPRYKIIEKRQSVAFWCNPISGHATLYWYQQILGQGPKLLIQFQNNGVVDDSQLPKDRFSAERLKGVDSTLKIQPAKLEDSAVYLCASSYPTSGSGYTDTQYFGPGTRLTVL.